This T cell receptor (beta chain) was documented in a study of beta chain features in type 1 diabetes. General study results and limits: Across all four CD4+ subsets, people with type 1 diabetes showed modestly shorter TCRB CDR3s.

This clone was detected a few times. Its antigen is not identified. This CDR3 is built from 14 residues. Germline V gene data show CDR1 as SEHNR and CDR2 as FQNEAQ (reference sequence). V was cut by 6 bases and J by 4 bases, with 15 bases left in between. Markers CD45RO/CCR7/CD25/CD127/CD95/CD27 served to sort CD4+ naive, central memory, regulatory and stem cell-like memory cells. Expressed TCRB transcripts were sequenced after all isolated RNA was converted to cDNA. Using immunoSEQ multiplex PCR, the repertoire was profiled, and TCRdb retains in-frame clones only, with some absent. The sample has around 600,000 clones; roughly 12% are singletons.

This chain uses TRBV7-9 with TRBJ1-2; D remains unclear. Sequenced sample: naive CD4+ T cells from blood. The sequence was collected from a man aged 25 to 45 with type 1 diabetes. CDR3 nucleotides: TGTGCCAGCAGGGGAGGTCGCGGATTCTATGGCTACACCTTC. Translating gives CASRGGRGFYGYTF.